The rows below give T cell receptor beta chains drawn from one sample of a study of PD-L1 blockade in urothelial cancer. Data came from immunoSEQ multiplex PCR; TCRdb stores just in-frame clones and leaves some out. The sample holds roughly 55,000 clones, approximately 86% seen once. Sequencing used PBMCs, obtained around atezolizumab (anti-PD-L1) treatment. The source of these receptors is a man in his 60s with urothelial cancer. Each CDR3 is given with its conserved first and last residue. D genes are given only for firm matches. Clone sizes are given selectively: once, few, many, or a class where the clone is expanded.

d_call: .
v_call: TRBV5-7
j_call: TRBJ1-1
clone_size: .
cdr3_nt: TGTGCCAGCAGCGGATGGGACACCCCAAGAAACACTGAAGCTTTCTTT
cdr3_aa: CASSGWDTPRNTEAFF

d_call: TRBD1
v_call: TRBV28
j_call: TRBJ1-5
clone_size: .
cdr3_nt: TGTGCCAGCACTTTCTCAGGGGGCCAGACCCATCAGCCCCAGCATTTT
cdr3_aa: CASTFSGGQTHQPQHF

d_call: .
v_call: TRBV18
j_call: TRBJ2-5
clone_size: .
cdr3_nt: TGTGCCAGCGCCAGGTCGGGGAAAGAGACCCAGTACTTC
cdr3_aa: CASARSGKETQYF

d_call: .
v_call: TRBV7-2
j_call: TRBJ2-1
clone_size: few
cdr3_nt: TGTGCCAGCAGCTTAGCAAGAGACTATTACAATGAGCAGTTCTTC
cdr3_aa: CASSLARDYYNEQFF

d_call: .
v_call: TRBV7-2
j_call: TRBJ1-2
clone_size: .
cdr3_nt: TGTGCCAGCAGCTTAGCGAGCCAAACGGGTGGCTACACCTTC
cdr3_aa: CASSLASQTGGYTF

d_call: .
v_call: TRBV5-6
j_call: TRBJ2-2
clone_size: few
cdr3_nt: TGTGCCAGCAGCTTGGATGTGGGGCTGAACACCGGGGAGCTGTTTTTT
cdr3_aa: CASSLDVGLNTGELFF

d_call: .
v_call: TRBV5-5
j_call: TRBJ2-7
clone_size: .
cdr3_nt: TGTGCCAGCAGCTTGGATAGCGAGCAGTACTTC
cdr3_aa: CASSLDSEQYF

d_call: .
v_call: TRBV10-3
j_call: TRBJ1-1
clone_size: .
cdr3_nt: TGTGCCATCAGTGCCTCCCGCGGCGCGGTGGAGGCCATGAACACTGAAGCTTTCTTT
cdr3_aa: CAISASRGAVEAMNTEAFF

d_call: TRBD1
v_call: TRBV9
j_call: TRBJ1-2
clone_size: .
cdr3_nt: TGTGCCAGCAGCGACCGGGACAGGGCTTCTAACAACTATGGCTACACCTTC
cdr3_aa: CASSDRDRASNNYGYTF

d_call: TRBD2
v_call: TRBV30
j_call: TRBJ2-7
clone_size: .
cdr3_nt: TGTGCCTGTACTAGCGGCTACGAGCAGTACTTC
cdr3_aa: CACTSGYEQYF

d_call: .
v_call: TRBV6-6
j_call: TRBJ2-7
clone_size: .
cdr3_nt: TGTGCCAGCAGCCTCCGCCAGGGTCCATACGAGCAGTACTTC
cdr3_aa: CASSLRQGPYEQYF

d_call: TRBD2
v_call: TRBV7-3
j_call: TRBJ2-5
clone_size: .
cdr3_nt: TGTGCCAGCAGCGAAGGGACTAGCGGGGCAGAGACCCAGTACTTC
cdr3_aa: CASSEGTSGAETQYF

d_call: .
v_call: TRBV6-5
j_call: TRBJ2-2
clone_size: .
cdr3_nt: TGTGCCAGCAGTCCTAACGGGGGAACCGGGGAGCTGTTTTTT
cdr3_aa: CASSPNGGTGELFF

d_call: TRBD1
v_call: TRBV30
j_call: TRBJ1-5
clone_size: .
cdr3_nt: TGTGCCTGGAAGCCCCCGGACAGGGAGAATCAGCCCCAGCATTTT
cdr3_aa: CAWKPPDRENQPQHF

d_call: .
v_call: TRBV7-9
j_call: TRBJ1-1
clone_size: .
cdr3_nt: TGTGCCAGCAGCTTAGTTCAGGGACAAGCGGTAGAAGCTTTCTTT
cdr3_aa: CASSLVQGQAVEAFF

d_call: .
v_call: TRBV7-2
j_call: TRBJ1-5
clone_size: .
cdr3_nt: TGTGCCAGCAGCCCAGGGGTTCGCCAGCCCCAGCATTTT
cdr3_aa: CASSPGVRQPQHF

d_call: TRBD1
v_call: TRBV5-1
j_call: TRBJ1-2
clone_size: .
cdr3_nt: TGCGCCAGCAACCCGACAGGGGAAGCGCGAGGCTACACCTTC
cdr3_aa: CASNPTGEARGYTF

d_call: TRBD1
v_call: TRBV5-4
j_call: TRBJ1-6
clone_size: .
cdr3_nt: TGTGCCAGCAGCTTGGGACAGGGCTATAATTCACCCCTCCACTTT
cdr3_aa: CASSLGQGYNSPLHF

d_call: .
v_call: TRBV7-3
j_call: TRBJ1-6
clone_size: once
cdr3_nt: TGTGCCAGCAGCCAAGGGGATCCCGGTTCACCCCTCCACTTT
cdr3_aa: CASSQGDPGSPLHF

d_call: TRBD2
v_call: TRBV5-4
j_call: TRBJ2-3
clone_size: .
cdr3_nt: TGTGCCAGCAGCTTCCTAGCGGGAGATACGCAGTATTTT
cdr3_aa: CASSFLAGDTQYF

d_call: .
v_call: TRBV14
j_call: TRBJ2-5
clone_size: .
cdr3_nt: TGTGCCAGCAGCCAAGACTGGGGGCCAACCCAGTACTTC
cdr3_aa: CASSQDWGPTQYF

d_call: .
v_call: TRBV7-8
j_call: TRBJ1-1
clone_size: .
cdr3_nt: TGTGCCAGCAGCCCGCGACAAACTGAAGCTTTCTTT
cdr3_aa: CASSPRQTEAFF

d_call: TRBD2
v_call: TRBV5-1
j_call: TRBJ2-1
clone_size: .
cdr3_nt: TGCGCCAGCAGCGCGCCCCCCGGGACTAGCTCGACGAACTCCTACAATGAGCAGTTCTTC
cdr3_aa: CASSAPPGTSSTNSYNEQFF

d_call: .
v_call: TRBV4-1
j_call: TRBJ1-1
clone_size: once
cdr3_nt: TGCGCCAGCAGCCATACTACCGGGGAAGCTTTCTTT
cdr3_aa: CASSHTTGEAFF

d_call: .
v_call: TRBV11-2
j_call: TRBJ2-7
clone_size: .
cdr3_nt: TGTGCCAGCAGCTTAGGGAGCTCCTACGAGCAGTACTTC
cdr3_aa: CASSLGSSYEQYF

d_call: TRBD2
v_call: TRBV11-2
j_call: TRBJ2-1
clone_size: .
cdr3_nt: TGTGCCAGCAGCACCGGACTAGCGGGGGTCAATGAGCAGTTCTTC
cdr3_aa: CASSTGLAGVNEQFF

d_call: TRBD1
v_call: TRBV4-1
j_call: TRBJ2-1
clone_size: .
cdr3_nt: TGCGCCAGCAGCCAAGATAGGGCAGGGGGCGGTGAGCAGTTCTTC
cdr3_aa: CASSQDRAGGGEQFF

d_call: .
v_call: TRBV25-1
j_call: TRBJ1-1
clone_size: .
cdr3_nt: TGTGCCAGCAGTGAAGGACTTTTCAGGATACCTTTCTTT
cdr3_aa: CASSEGLFRIPFF

d_call: TRBD1
v_call: TRBV5-6
j_call: TRBJ1-2
clone_size: .
cdr3_nt: TGTGCCAGCAGCGATACACAGGGGCGAGCTGGCTACACCTTC
cdr3_aa: CASSDTQGRAGYTF

d_call: TRBD2
v_call: TRBV4-3
j_call: TRBJ2-3
clone_size: .
cdr3_nt: TGCGCCAGCAGCCAAGCGAGCGGGGTTGGGGATACGCAGTATTTT
cdr3_aa: CASSQASGVGDTQYF

d_call: .
v_call: TRBV6-1
j_call: TRBJ2-2
clone_size: .
cdr3_nt: TGTGCCAGCAGTGAATTTGCCGGGACGAACACCGGGGAGCTGTTTTTT
cdr3_aa: CASSEFAGTNTGELFF

d_call: TRBD2
v_call: TRBV27
j_call: TRBJ2-7
clone_size: .
cdr3_nt: TGTGCCAGCAGTTTTCGAGCGGGAGTCTACGAGCAGTACTTC
cdr3_aa: CASSFRAGVYEQYF

d_call: TRBD1
v_call: TRBV9
j_call: TRBJ2-3
clone_size: .
cdr3_nt: TGTGCCAGCAGCGCCGGGACAGGGATCCCAGATACGCAGTATTTT
cdr3_aa: CASSAGTGIPDTQYF

d_call: TRBD2
v_call: TRBV30
j_call: TRBJ2-2
clone_size: once
cdr3_nt: TGTGCCTGGACCGGGACTAGCGGAGCGAACACCGGGGAGCTGTTTTTT
cdr3_aa: CAWTGTSGANTGELFF

d_call: TRBD1
v_call: TRBV5-1
j_call: TRBJ1-4
clone_size: .
cdr3_nt: TGCGCCACCGCAGGGGGCCCTAATGAAAAACTGTTTTTT
cdr3_aa: CATAGGPNEKLFF